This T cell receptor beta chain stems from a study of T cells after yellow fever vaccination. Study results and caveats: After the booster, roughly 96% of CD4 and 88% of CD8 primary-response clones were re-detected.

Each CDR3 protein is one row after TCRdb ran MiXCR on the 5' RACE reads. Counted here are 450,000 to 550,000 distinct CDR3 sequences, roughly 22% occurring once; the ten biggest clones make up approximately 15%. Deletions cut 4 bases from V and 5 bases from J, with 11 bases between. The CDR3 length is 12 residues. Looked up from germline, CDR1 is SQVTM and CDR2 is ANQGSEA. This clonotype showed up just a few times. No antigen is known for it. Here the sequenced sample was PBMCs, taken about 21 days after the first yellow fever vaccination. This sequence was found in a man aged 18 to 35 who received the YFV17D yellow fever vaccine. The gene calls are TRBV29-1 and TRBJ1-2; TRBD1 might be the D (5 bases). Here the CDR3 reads CSVGGAGYGYTF. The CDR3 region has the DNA TGCAGCGTTGGAGGGGCAGGATATGGCTACACCTTC.